A selection of T cell receptor beta chains follows, all from one sample in a study of cytomegalovirus exposure and HLA in healthy donors. Profiled with immunoSEQ multiplex PCR; TCRdb holds only in-frame clones, not every one. The sample has some 200,000 clones, 75% to 85% seen once. The specimen was PBMCs. These receptors all come from a woman between 45 and 60 years old in good health and CMV-seronegative. Both conserved end residues are part of each CDR3. D genes are given only for firm matches. Only part of the rows carry a size: once, few, many, or a class if the clone is expanded.

NA	TRBV14	NA	TRBJ1-1	TGTGCCAGCAGCCTTAGGACCGGGGGGGATACTGAAGCTTTCTTT	CASSLRTGGDTEAFF
NA	TRBV6-6	NA	TRBJ2-5	TGTGCCAGCAGTTATTCTGGGGGGGCTAAAGAGACCCAGTACTTC	CASSYSGGAKETQYF
once	TRBV6-5	NA	TRBJ1-1	TGTGCCAGCAGTTACACGGTCAGGGCAACTGAAGCTTTCTTT	CASSYTVRATEAFF
NA	TRBV9	NA	TRBJ2-7	TGTGCCAGCAGCGCCCGAGGCAGGGGCGAGCAGTACTTC	CASSARGRGEQYF
NA	TRBV7-9	TRBD1	TRBJ1-4	TGTTCCAGCAGCGAACGGGACAGGGTAGCCACTAATGAAAAACTGTTTTTT	CSSSERDRVATNEKLFF
NA	TRBV5-1	TRBD2	TRBJ2-7	TGCGCCAGCAGCCCAGGCGGGAGGCTGCCCGGTAAGCACGAGCAGTACTTC	CASSPGGRLPGKHEQYF
NA	TRBV9	TRBD2	TRBJ2-7	TGTGCCAGCAGCACGAGCGGGAGCCGGTACTACGAGCAGTACTTC	CASSTSGSRYYEQYF
NA	TRBV7-9	NA	TRBJ2-5	TGTTCCAGCAGCTCCCTGGAGACCCAGTACTTC	CSSSSLETQYF
NA	TRBV5-1	NA	TRBJ1-1	TGCGCCAGCAGCCTCGGGGGGGCCATGAACACTGAAGCTTTCTTT	CASSLGGAMNTEAFF
NA	TRBV19	NA	TRBJ1-2	TGTGCCACTACGAACCGGGAGCGGAGGGGCTACACCTTC	CATTNRERRGYTF
NA	TRBV6-1	TRBD2	TRBJ2-3	TGTGCCAGCAGCGTTGGACTAGCCGGAGATACGCAGTATTTT	CASSVGLAGDTQYF
NA	TRBV5-4	NA	TRBJ1-2	TGTGCCAGCAGCCCTCGACAGAGCTATGGCTACACCTTC	CASSPRQSYGYTF
NA	TRBV4-1	TRBD2	TRBJ2-1	TGCGCCAGCAGCCCCCAGGTAGCGGGGAACTACAATGAGCAGTTCTTC	CASSPQVAGNYNEQFF
NA	TRBV11-2	TRBD2	TRBJ2-7	TGTGCCAGCAGCGATGGACTAGCGGCTACCTACGAGCAGTACTTC	CASSDGLAATYEQYF
few	TRBV7-8	NA	TRBJ1-5	TGTGCCAGCAGCTTTACAGGGCAGCCCCAGCATTTT	CASSFTGQPQHF
NA	TRBV28	TRBD1	TRBJ1-1	TGTGCCAGCAGATGGGGAGACAGGGCGAACACTGAAGCTTTCTTT	CASRWGDRANTEAFF
NA	TRBV9	NA	TRBJ2-5	TGTGCCAGCAGCGTAGGGGCTGCACAAGAGACCCAGTACTTC	CASSVGAAQETQYF
NA	TRBV7-2	NA	TRBJ1-2	TGTGCCAGCACCCCCTCGGTTTCAGGGCGAGGCTACACCTTC	CASTPSVSGRGYTF
NA	TRBV10-3	NA	TRBJ1-3	TGTGCCGGCGGCCCGGAGTTTAGCTCTGGAAACACCATATATTTT	CAGGPEFSSGNTIYF
NA	TRBV29-1	NA	TRBJ1-1	TGCAGCACCGGACAGACGCCGAACACTGAAGCTTTCTTT	CSTGQTPNTEAFF
few	TRBV2	TRBD2	TRBJ2-3	TGTGCCAGCATTGGGGGGGGAGGAGATACGCAGTATTTT	CASIGGGGDTQYF
once	TRBV5-1	TRBD1	TRBJ2-7	TGCGCCAGCAGCCTTTGGACAGGGGAGGGTTACGAGCAGTACTTC	CASSLWTGEGYEQYF
NA	TRBV4-1	NA	TRBJ2-3	TGCGCCAGCAGCCAAGTTACCGGGACAAAAAGCACAGATACGCAGTATTTT	CASSQVTGTKSTDTQYF
NA	TRBV18	NA	TRBJ2-7	TGTGCCAGCTCACCCCCGGAGGGAAGCTACGAGCAGTACTTC	CASSPPEGSYEQYF
once	TRBV28	NA	TRBJ1-2	TGTGCCAGCAGTTCCTCATGGGGGGTCCTCACCTTC	CASSSSWGVLTF
NA	TRBV4-1	NA	TRBJ1-2	TGCGCCAGCAGCCCGCAGGGTACGGACAACTATGGCTACACCTTC	CASSPQGTDNYGYTF
NA	TRBV5-1	NA	TRBJ2-2	TGCGCCAGCAGCCCCACTCAGGGGACCGGGGAGCTGTTTTTT	CASSPTQGTGELFF
NA	TRBV7-9	NA	TRBJ2-7	TGTGCCAGCAGCCCTACAGGGCCAACTTACGAGCAGTACTTC	CASSPTGPTYEQYF
NA	TRBV5-4	NA	TRBJ2-5	TGTGCCAGCAGACAAATCCCCCAAGAGACCCAGTACTTC	CASRQIPQETQYF
NA	TRBV27	TRBD1	TRBJ2-1	TGTGCCAGCAGTTTCCCGGGACAGGGAGCCAATGAGCAGTTCTTC	CASSFPGQGANEQFF
NA	TRBV9	NA	TRBJ1-2	TGTGCCAGCAGCGTAGCTAGGGGCCCCTATGGCTACACCTTC	CASSVARGPYGYTF
NA	TRBV27	NA	TRBJ1-5	TGTGCCAGCAGTTTACGGCAGGGAGGGGCGCCCCAGCATTTT	CASSLRQGGAPQHF
NA	TRBV6-5	NA	TRBJ1-2	TGTGCCAGCAGTTCTATATCGCGGGGGAACTATGGCTACACCTTC	CASSSISRGNYGYTF
NA	TRBV27	TRBD1	TRBJ2-1	TGTGCCAGCAAGGGACAGGGATCCAATGAGCAGTTCTTC	CASKGQGSNEQFF
NA	TRBV10-1	NA	TRBJ2-1	TGCGCCAGCAGCGTAGGTAGCGGCTACAATGAGCAGTTCTTC	CASSVGSGYNEQFF
NA	TRBV7-8	TRBD2	TRBJ2-1	TGTGCCAGCAGCTTAGGCCTAGCGGGAGGGCCAGTTATCGATGAGCAGTTCTTC	CASSLGLAGGPVIDEQFF
NA	TRBV13	NA	TRBJ1-1	TGTGCCAGCAGCTACGGGGTCCTCAACACTGAAGCTTTCTTT	CASSYGVLNTEAFF
NA	TRBV9	TRBD2	TRBJ2-1	TGTGCCAGCAGCGTAGGACTAGCGGGAAACTACAATGAGCAGTTCTTC	CASSVGLAGNYNEQFF
NA	TRBV28	TRBD1	TRBJ1-1	TGTGCCACCAGGGACAGGGGATACACTGAAGCTTTCTTT	CATRDRGYTEAFF
NA	TRBV28	TRBD1	TRBJ1-1	TGTGCCAGCAGTTCGATAGGACAGGGAGACACTGAAGCTTTCTTT	CASSSIGQGDTEAFF
NA	TRBV28	TRBD1	TRBJ1-2	TGTGCCAGCAGCCGGCGCAGGGGGCGGGGCTATGGCTACACCTTC	CASSRRRGRGYGYTF
once	TRBV7-9	TRBD1	TRBJ2-3	TGTTCCAGCAGCAGTAGACAGGGAACCACAGATACGCAGTATTTT	CSSSSRQGTTDTQYF
NA	TRBV7-2	NA	TRBJ1-3	TGTGCCAGCAGCTTAGGGGGGAGGGGCCCCTATGACACCATATATTTT	CASSLGGRGPYDTIYF
NA	TRBV5-1	TRBD2	TRBJ2-7	TGCGCCAGCAGCCCGCGCGCCCCACTAGCGCGAGTTTCCTACGAGCAGTACTTC	CASSPRAPLARVSYEQYF
NA	TRBV28	TRBD2	TRBJ2-1	TGTGCCAGCAGTTTAGGGCAGGTAGCGGGAGCAAAAAATGAGCAGTTCTTC	CASSLGQVAGAKNEQFF
few	TRBV7-2	TRBD1	TRBJ1-3	TGTGCCAGCAGCTTAGCTGTCTCTCAGGGGGCTTCTGGAAACACCATATATTTT	CASSLAVSQGASGNTIYF
NA	TRBV5-1	NA	TRBJ1-4	TGCGCCAGCAGCCGTAGGGAGAATGAAAAACTGTTTTTT	CASSRRENEKLFF
NA	TRBV18	NA	TRBJ2-7	TGTGCCAGCTCACCCCCGAGCTCCTACGAGCAGTACTTC	CASSPPSSYEQYF
NA	TRBV28	NA	TRBJ2-7	TGTGCCAGCAGTTTAGAGGGTCTGCGCTCCTACGAGCAGTACTTC	CASSLEGLRSYEQYF
once	TRBV19	NA	TRBJ1-2	TGTGCCAGTAGTATCCTTGGGGAGGATGGCTACACCTTC	CASSILGEDGYTF
NA	TRBV7-9	NA	TRBJ2-2	TGTTCCAGCAGCTTGCAACGCACTACGAACACCGGGGAGCTGTTTTTT	CSSSLQRTTNTGELFF
NA	TRBV18	NA	TRBJ2-1	TGTGCCAGCTCACCACAGCAGGGTGAGAATGAGCAGTTCTTC	CASSPQQGENEQFF
NA	TRBV11-2	TRBD2	TRBJ2-7	TGTGCCAGCAGCTCGTACCCGGAGCTAGCGGGAGCAGGGGAGCAGTACTTC	CASSSYPELAGAGEQYF
NA	TRBV4-1	NA	TRBJ1-2	TGCGCCAGCAGCTACTCCCGGGGCTATGGCTACACCTTC	CASSYSRGYGYTF